This T cell receptor beta chain comes out of a study of cytomegalovirus exposure and HLA in healthy donors. This PCR relied on a set of 60 Vbeta primers and 13 Jbeta primers. Generated by immunoSEQ multiplex PCR, the TCRdb table keeps only in-frame clones and is missing some. The table has 180,000 or so clones, around four fifths seen once; the top ten hold about 1.5%. Study-wide results and limits: A few CMV-associated chains proved CMV antigen-specific in vitro.

The germline V and J ends were trimmed by 1 base and 9 bases, with 10 bases remaining between them. The CDR3 is made up of 12 amino acids. CDR1 is LGHNA and CDR2 is YNFKEQ in the germline V gene. This clone has just one count. Its antigen is not identified. The rearrangement links TRBV4-2 to TRBJ2-7; D is possibly TRBD2 (5 bases). Material: PBMCs. This receptor was obtained from a man aged 18 to 35 in good health and CMV-seronegative. CDR3 DNA: TGTGCCAGCAGCCAAGGTGACGGAGGGCAGTACTTC. Translation: CASSQGDGGQYF.